This T cell receptor (beta chain) was retrieved from a study of regulatory T cells in long-lasting Graves disease. Study-level results: Segments TRBV28, TRBJ1-2 and TRBJ2-5 showed preferential usage in persistent disease.

Researchers made TCR beta libraries by using iRepertoire HTBI primers and running Arm-PCR on CDR3 regions. TCRdb called the multiplex PCR reads again in MiXCR, with one record for every CDR3 protein. The top ten clones hold roughly 25% of a sample with under 700,000 distinct CDR3 sequences, roughly 15% of them seen once. Ten or more counts support this clonotype. Antigen specificity is unknown. Noted time point: newly diagnosed GD, antithyroid drugs for less than 3 months. Scientists built the TCR library using RNA that was extracted from PBMCs. V was shortened by 6 bases and J by 8 bases, with 16 bases between the two germline ends. The CDR3 runs to 13 residues. Germline values: CDR1 SGHTA, CDR2 FQGNSA. The data were also submitted as part of a second study, on T cells in Graves' hyperthyroidism and ophthalmopathy. That investigation notes: Researchers found most expanded thyroid clonotypes above 0.001 in blood as well.

V usage is TRBV7-2 and J usage is TRBJ1-1; D is unclear. This clonotype originated in a woman aged 40 to 65 with Graves disease. The sequences come from peripheral blood mononuclear cells (PBMCs), collected at new diagnosis, from a patient treated with antithyroid drugs. CDR3 region: CASSLPPRIEAFF. The DNA of the CDR3 is TGTGCCAGCAGTCTCCCTCCGCGGATCGAAGCTTTCTTT.